This entry features one T cell receptor (beta chain) sequence. Its specificity is unknown. From blood CD8+ and CD4+ T cells, the TCR beta chain was sequenced. The CDR3 runs to 13 residues. V lost 6 bases to trimming and J lost 0 bases, with 8 bases between them. This sample stems from a study of CD8 T cells in Susac syndrome. The wider study: Treatment status at blood draw for the Susac syndrome patients was therapy-naive, corticosteroids, or intravenous immunoglobulin alone. General study results and limits: Clonal expansion was absent from the CD4+ T cell repertoires in Susac syndrome.

Reverse transcription used about 0.5 to 1 ug RNA and random hexamers. One entry per CDR3 protein results from TCRdb running MiXCR on the immunoSEQ multiplex PCR reads. The table shows some 150,000 distinct CDR3 sequences, with around 95% occurring only once. The chain recombines TRBV12-3 or TRBV12-4 with TRBJ1-2, with no clear D. The specimen sequenced was CD4+ T cells from PBMCs. The receptor comes from a human donor with Susac syndrome. The CDR3 spells CASSFSPNYGYTF. The CDR3 nucleotides read TGTGCCAGCAGCTTCAGTCCTAACTATGGCTACACCTTC.